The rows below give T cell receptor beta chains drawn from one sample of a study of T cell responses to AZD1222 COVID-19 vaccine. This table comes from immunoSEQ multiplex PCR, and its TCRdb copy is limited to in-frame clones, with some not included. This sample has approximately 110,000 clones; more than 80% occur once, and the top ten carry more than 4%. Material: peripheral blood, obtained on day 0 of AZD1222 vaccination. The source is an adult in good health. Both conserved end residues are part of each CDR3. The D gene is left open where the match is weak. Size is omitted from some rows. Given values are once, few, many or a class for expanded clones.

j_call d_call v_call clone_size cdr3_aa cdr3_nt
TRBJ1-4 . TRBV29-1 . CSVEGKATNEKLFF TGCAGCGTTGAAGGAAAAGCAACTAATGAAAAACTGTTTTTT
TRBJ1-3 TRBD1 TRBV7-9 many CASSSRTGGNTIYF TGTGCCAGCAGCTCTCGGACAGGGGGGAACACCATATATTTT
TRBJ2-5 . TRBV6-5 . CASRDPGPETQYF TGTGCCAGCAGGGACCCAGGACCGGAGACCCAGTACTTC
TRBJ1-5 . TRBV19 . CASSIDQGGSNQPQHF TGTGCCAGTAGTATAGACCAGGGAGGGAGCAATCAGCCCCAGCATTTT
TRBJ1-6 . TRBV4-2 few CASSQGQNNSPLHF TGTGCCAGCAGCCAGGGACAAAATAATTCACCCCTCCACTTT
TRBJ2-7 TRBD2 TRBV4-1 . CASSQVNSGGYEQYF TGCGCCAGCAGCCAAGTGAATAGCGGGGGGTACGAGCAGTACTTC
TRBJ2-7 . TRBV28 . CASSYQGGPPYEQYF TGTGCCAGCAGCTACCAGGGGGGACCTCCCTACGAGCAGTACTTC
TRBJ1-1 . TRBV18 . CASSPPTRSTEAFF TGTGCCAGCTCACCACCGACCAGGTCCACTGAAGCTTTCTTT
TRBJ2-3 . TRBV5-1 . CASSPGQEGTDTQYF TGCGCCAGCAGCCCCGGACAGGAGGGGACAGATACGCAGTATTTT
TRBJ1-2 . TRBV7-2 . CASSLGPGLSNYGYTF TGTGCCAGCAGCTTAGGACCGGGACTGTCAAACTATGGCTACACCTTC
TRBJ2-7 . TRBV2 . CAGVRDYEQYF TGTGCCGGCGTCAGAGATTACGAGCAGTACTTC
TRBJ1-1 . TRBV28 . CASSLDGVGAYTEAFF TGTGCCAGCAGCCTCGACGGGGTGGGGGCCTACACTGAAGCTTTCTTT
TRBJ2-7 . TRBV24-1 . CASPSGPAIYEQYF TGTGCCTCCCCTTCGGGTCCGGCGATTTACGAGCAGTACTTC
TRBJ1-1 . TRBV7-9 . CASSFMTLNTEAFF TGTGCCAGCAGCTTCATGACATTGAACACTGAAGCTTTCTTT
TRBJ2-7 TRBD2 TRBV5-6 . CASSSGGITYEQYF TGTGCCAGCAGCTCGGGGGGGATAACCTACGAGCAGTACTTC
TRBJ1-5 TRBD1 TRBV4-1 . CASSSGQGSIQPQHF TGCGCCAGCAGCTCCGGACAGGGCTCCATTCAGCCCCAGCATTTT
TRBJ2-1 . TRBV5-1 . CASSLDQNEQFF TGCGCCAGCAGCTTGGACCAGAATGAGCAGTTCTTC